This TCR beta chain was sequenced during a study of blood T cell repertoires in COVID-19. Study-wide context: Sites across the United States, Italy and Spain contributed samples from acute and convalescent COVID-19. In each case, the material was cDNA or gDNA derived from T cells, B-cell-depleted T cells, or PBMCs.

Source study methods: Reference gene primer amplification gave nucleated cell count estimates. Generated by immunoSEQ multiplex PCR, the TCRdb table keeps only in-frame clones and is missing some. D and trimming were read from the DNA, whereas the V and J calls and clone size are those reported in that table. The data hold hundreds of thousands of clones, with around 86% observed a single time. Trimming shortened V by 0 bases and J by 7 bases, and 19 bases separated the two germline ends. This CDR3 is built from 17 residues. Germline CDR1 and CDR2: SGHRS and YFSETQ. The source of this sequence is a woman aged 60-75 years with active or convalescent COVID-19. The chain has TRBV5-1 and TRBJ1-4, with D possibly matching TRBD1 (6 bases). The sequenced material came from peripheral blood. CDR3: CASSLAPLQGDGEKLFF. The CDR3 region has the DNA TGCGCCAGCAGCTTGGCCCCCCTACAGGGCGACGGTGAAAAACTGTTTTTT.